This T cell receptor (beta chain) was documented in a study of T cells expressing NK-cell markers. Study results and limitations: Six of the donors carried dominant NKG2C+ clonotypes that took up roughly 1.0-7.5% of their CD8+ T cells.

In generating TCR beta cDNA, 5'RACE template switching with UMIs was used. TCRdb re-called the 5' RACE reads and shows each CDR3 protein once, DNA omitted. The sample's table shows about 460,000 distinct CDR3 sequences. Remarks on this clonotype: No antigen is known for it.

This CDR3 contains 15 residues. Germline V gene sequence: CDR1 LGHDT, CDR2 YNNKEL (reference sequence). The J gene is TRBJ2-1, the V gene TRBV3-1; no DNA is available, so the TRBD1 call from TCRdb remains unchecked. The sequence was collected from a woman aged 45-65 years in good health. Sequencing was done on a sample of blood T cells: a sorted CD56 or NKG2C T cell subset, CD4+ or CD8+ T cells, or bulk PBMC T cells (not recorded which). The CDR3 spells CASSQDTQGNNEQFF.